This T cell receptor beta chain was identified during a study of T cells in Graves' hyperthyroidism and ophthalmopathy (dated by TCRdb to the late 2010s). In the study overall: Peripheral blood was collected at initial diagnosis, before any treatment. In roughly six Graves' hyperthyroidism patients, the study also compared T-cell repertoires from thyroid tissue with T-cell repertoires from blood. The paper reports TCR Vbeta CDR3 sequencing of 140 or so peripheral blood samples: approximately 43 ophthalmopathy, roughly 74 hyperthyroidism and about 17 progressor patients. A discovery cohort of about a hundred patients, 43 with Graves' ophthalmopathy and 57 with stable Graves' hyperthyroidism, was used to find distinguishing TCR V-J signatures. After blood sampling, hyperthyroidism patients were treated with methimazole at a starting dose of 30 mg daily, and ophthalmopathy patients were treated with high-dose intravenous methylprednisolone. The approximately 100 discovery patients were divided at random into training and test sets in a 7:3 ratio. Whether ophthalmopathy could be predicted prospectively was tested in an independent validation cohort made up of 18 to 20 hyperthyroidism patients plus 17 patients who later progressed to ophthalmopathy. The research as a whole found: A 13 V-J signature model separated ophthalmopathy from stable hyperthyroidism, with around 90% sensitivity and 81% to 83% specificity in cross-validation and 80%/75% in testing. Blood samples also contained most of the expanded thyroid clonotypes (frequency above 0.001), which suggests that blood repertoires may reflect thyroid immune responses. Sample size was not statistically predetermined, and investigators were not blinded to group allocation. In validation, the model predicted progression to ophthalmopathy with around 71% sensitivity and 72% to 85% specificity, a median of around six months before onset.

This clonotype was recorded at least ten times. Its antigen is still unknown. Base qualities are not at hand, and no much larger clone is one base apart. The TCR beta CDR3 regions were amplified from the RNA transcripts. The first round of RT-PCR for the TCR CDR3 was performed with the HTBI primer set and the Qiagen OneStep RT-PCR kit. Libraries were constructed in a second round of multiplex PCR, after which size selection and purification were carried out. Sequencing of the libraries was done on an Illumina HiSeq2000 using paired-end 100 bp reads. Per the source publication's procedure: SOAPnuke was used to process the raw data, removing reads that contained adapters or uncalled bases, had a mean Phred below 15, or lacked an exact match to the constant primer or identifier. High-quality paired reads were merged using COPE v1.2.5, and each unique nucleotide sequence was defined as a clonotype. MiTCR v1.1 was used to align clonotypes to the IMGT TRBV, TRBD and TRBJ reference segments. Analysis was restricted to V-J combinations with a frequency above 0.0001, which covered about 99% of repertoires. The TCS score was defined as F50 (clonal expansion) divided by E x V (chaos), with BLOSUM62-based TCRdist calculated between CDR3 peptides within each V-J. Welch's t-statistics and random forest reduced some 510 V-J features to some 14, which were used in a naive Bayes classifier (R e1071). In TCRdb, the public reads were trimmed at Q25 with fastp and aligned with MiXCR, with productive beta chains retained. Rows with a matching CDR3 protein are joined into one entry that keeps the most common DNA and genes. The V and J calls and clone size are TCRdb's, not the authors'. The sample includes about 690,000 distinct CDR3 sequences, with around 16% observed a single time. The ten largest account for 15% to 17% of the sample.

Stable Graves' hyperthyroidism was defined as no progression to ophthalmopathy during 18 months of follow-up. Hyperthyroidism patients were newly diagnosed, with disease duration under 2 months, and aged 18 to 65 years. Exclusion was applied to patients with uncontrolled infections, other autoimmune diseases, pregnancy or lactation. Clinical symptoms, serum thyroxine and TRAb, thyroid ultrasound, and orbital computed tomography formed the basis for the diagnoses. PBMCs were separated from roughly 10 ml of fresh peripheral blood using Ficoll-Paque density gradient centrifugation. Total RNA was extracted using Trizol reagent, and RNA quality was assessed on an Agilent 2100 Bioanalyzer. V and J are truncated by 2 bases and 9 bases respectively, leaving an intervening sequence of 14 bases. Spanning cysteine to phenylalanine, the CDR3 consists of 13 amino acids. Of all the DNA, just the CDR3 is kept, 39 bases in frame from base 1. In the germline V gene (reference sequence), CDR1 corresponds to GTSNPN and CDR2 to SVGIG.

Rearrangement joined TRBV30 to TRBJ2-1; TRBD2 might be the D gene, on 6 matching bases. This TCR was sampled from a man aged 50 or older with Graves' hyperthyroidism. Sequenced: blood. The CDR3 here reads CAWSWWEVSEQFF. Read as DNA, the sequence is TGTGCCTGGAGTTGGTGGGAGGTATCTGAGCAGTTCTTC.